One and the same sample provided the 15 T cell receptor beta chains below, sequenced in a study of control samples from healthy donors and cancer patients. Some clones are missing from TCRdb's copy, which holds only in-frame ones; the method was immunoSEQ multiplex PCR. Its table lists about 190,000 clones. The sample comprised blood. The receptors come from a woman aged 25 to 45 in good health.

The J gene is TRBJ2-3, the V gene TRBV6-2 or TRBV6-3, with TRBD1 matching 8 bases. J gave up 3 bases and V 2 bases, and 7 bases lay outside the gene matches. The CDR3 runs 16 residues. Germline V lookup: CDR1 MNHEY, CDR2 SVGEGT. The CDR3 loop reads CASSYIGRGLTDTQYF. DNA for the CDR3: TGTGCCAGCAGTTACATTGGCAGGGGGCTGACAGATACGCAGTATTTT.

The genes are TRBV28 and TRBJ1-2, with D possibly matching TRBD1 (6 bases). V was trimmed by 5 bases and J by 2 bases, leaving 15 bases between them. The CDR3 has 15 amino acids. Germline CDR1 reads MDHEN; CDR2 reads SYDVKM. The CDR3 DNA reads as TGTGCCAGCAGTCTTACTTCGACAGGAAACTATGGCTACACCTTC. Translation gives CASSLTSTGNYGYTF.

The gene calls are TRBV19 and TRBJ2-1; 9 bases line up with TRBD1. The ends lost 7 bases at V and 2 bases at J; junction bases unmatched: 6. There are 15 residues in the CDR3. Germline values: CDR1 LNHDA, CDR2 SQIVND (reference sequence). CDR3 sequence (DNA): TGTGCCAGTACCCTGGACAGGGGTCCCTACAATGAGCAGTTCTTC. The encoded protein is CASTLDRGPYNEQFF.

The chain has TRBV6-2 or TRBV6-3 and TRBJ2-7, with D perhaps TRBD1 (6 bases). This CDR3 is built from 15 residues. Germline-derived CDR1 and CDR2 are MNHEY and SVGEGT. V lost 2 bases and J lost 0, with 11 bases in between. The CDR3 is CASSYVGGSSYEQYF. CDR3 coding DNA: TGTGCCAGCAGTTACGTTGGGGGCAGCTCCTACGAGCAGTACTTC.

The rearrangement links TRBV27 to TRBJ1-1; D is unresolved. Trimming shortened V by 5 bases and J by 4 bases, and 17 bases separated the two germline ends. The germline V gene encodes CDR1 MNHEY and CDR2 SMNVEV (reference sequence). The CDR3 runs to 15 residues. CDR3 nucleotides: TGTGCCAGCAGTACTCGATCGGACGGTCGCACTGAAGCTTTCTTT. It codes for CASSTRSDGRTEAFF.

The chain couples TRBV5-1 to TRBJ2-4; 13 nucleotides match TRBD2. Germline loops: CDR1 SGHRS, CDR2 YFSETQ. The CDR3 is made up of 19 amino acids. Unmatched junction bases numbered 7, after V lost 1 base and J lost 0 bases. The CDR3 DNA reads TGCGCCAGCAGCTTGAACCCGGGACTAGCGGGACGAGCCAAAAACATTCAGTACTTC. It encodes CASSLNPGLAGRAKNIQYF. Complete variable domain (other parts from reference TRBV5-1 and TRBJ2-4): KAGVTQTPRYLIKTRGQQVTLSCSPISGHRSVSWYQQTPGQGLQFLFEYFSETQRNKGNFPGRFSGRQFSNSRSEMNVSTLELGDSALYLCASSLNPGLAGRAKNIQYFGAGTRLSVL.

V usage is TRBV5-5 and J usage is TRBJ1-4, with 8 positions matching TRBD1. The V segment lost 4 bases and the J segment 7 bases; nucleotides outside the gene matches: 6. Germline assignment: CDR1 SGHKS and CDR2 YYEKEE (reference sequence). The CDR3 runs to 14 residues. The CDR3 protein is CASSPDRAGEKLFF. DNA of the CDR3: TGTGCCAGCAGCCCGGACAGGGCCGGTGAAAAACTGTTTTTT. The full variable domain, rest sourced from reference TRBV5-5 and TRBJ1-4, is DAGVTQSPTHLIKTRGQQVTLRCSPISGHKSVSWYQQVLGQGPQFIFQYYEKEERGRGNFPDRFSARQFPNYSSELNVNALLLGDSALYLCASSPDRAGEKLFFGSGTQLSVL.

The genes are TRBV3-1 (or the pseudogene TRBV3-2) and TRBJ2-5; D is undetermined. Between the trimmed V and J ends, which lost 0 bases and 0 bases, there was a span of 8 bases. This CDR3 has 15 residues. Germline lookup yields CDR1 LGHDT and CDR2 YNNKEL (reference sequence). The CDR3 loop reads CASSQDLTYQETQYF. In nucleotides, the CDR3 is TGTGCCAGCAGCCAAGATCTCACGTACCAAGAGACCCAGTACTTC.

In the case of this clone: Other DNA sequences in this specimen translate into the identical CDR3. The genes are TRBV6-5 and TRBJ1-5; D possibly corresponds to TRBD1 (5 bases). Trimming took 3 bases from V and 7 from J, leaving 10 bases between them. Germline values: CDR1 MNHEY, CDR2 SVGAGI. This CDR3 spans 13 amino acids. In DNA, the CDR3 is TGTGCCAGCAGTTATGGGGGAAGGCAGCCCCAGCATTTT. Translated: CASSYGGRQPQHF.

V gene TRBV5-4 combines with J gene TRBJ2-2, with D perhaps TRBD1 (6 bases). With 0 bases removed from V and 0 bases from J, the gap between germline ends came to 18 bases. The CDR3 totals 19 residues. In germline, CDR1 is SGHNT, CDR2 YYREEE (reference sequence). Here the CDR3 DNA reads TGTGCCAGCAGCTTGGTCCCCGACAGGTCAATCGCGAACACCGGGGAGCTGTTTTTT. As protein: CASSLVPDRSIANTGELFF.

The chain combines TRBV27 with TRBJ2-3; 8 positions agree with TRBD2. The germline gives CDR1 MNHEY, CDR2 SMNVEV (reference sequence). The CDR3 sequence is 14 residues long. V lost 4 bases, J lost 8 bases, and 8 bases stayed unmatched. CDR3 DNA sequence: TGTGCCAGCAGTTGGACTAGCCCGTTTGGTACGCAGTATTTT. As protein: CASSWTSPFGTQYF.

The chain is built from TRBV7-2 and TRBJ1-4; D unresolved. Between the trimmed V and J ends, which lost 3 bases and 0 bases, there was a span of 8 bases. The CDR3 consists of 15 residues. CDR1 is SGHTA and CDR2 is FQGNSA in the germline V gene. The CDR3 DNA follows: TGTGCCAGCAGCTTTGCGGGGACAACTAATGAAAAACTGTTTTTT. This sequence encodes CASSFAGTTNEKLFF.

The chain combines TRBV5-1 with TRBJ1-4, with D uncertain. The CDR3 length is 17 residues. CDR1 SGHRS and CDR2 YFSETQ come from the germline V gene. V dropped 0 bases and J dropped 0 bases, with 12 bases sitting between them. The DNA for the CDR3 is TGCGCCAGCAGCTTGGCTCCCAGAGGAGCAACTAATGAAAAACTGTTTTTT. Translating gives CASSLAPRGATNEKLFF. The variable domain in full, with the rest retrieved from reference TRBV5-1 and TRBJ1-4, is KAGVTQTPRYLIKTRGQQVTLSCSPISGHRSVSWYQQTPGQGLQFLFEYFSETQRNKGNFPGRFSGRQFSNSRSEMNVSTLELGDSALYLCASSLAPRGATNEKLFFGSGTQLSVL.

This chain links TRBV5-1 with TRBJ1-1; 7 bases are shared with TRBD1. CDR1 is SGHRS and CDR2 is YFSETQ in the germline V gene. The CDR3 covers 17 residues. Trimming cost V 0 bases and J 2 bases; bases outside gene matches: 10. The CDR3 here is CASSLAATGNLNTEAFF. DNA for the CDR3: TGCGCCAGCAGCTTGGCCGCGACAGGGAACCTTAACACTGAAGCTTTCTTT.

This sequence joins TRBV4-1 and TRBJ1-1; D gene uncertain. The CDR3 extends over 15 amino acids. Trimming shortened V by 1 base and J by 5 bases, and 14 bases separated the two germline ends. From germline, CDR1 is MGHRA and CDR2 YSYEKL. DNA for the CDR3: TGCGCCAGCAGCCAAGGACACTCCGGAGGTACTGAAGCTTTCTTT. This sequence encodes CASSQGHSGGTEAFF.